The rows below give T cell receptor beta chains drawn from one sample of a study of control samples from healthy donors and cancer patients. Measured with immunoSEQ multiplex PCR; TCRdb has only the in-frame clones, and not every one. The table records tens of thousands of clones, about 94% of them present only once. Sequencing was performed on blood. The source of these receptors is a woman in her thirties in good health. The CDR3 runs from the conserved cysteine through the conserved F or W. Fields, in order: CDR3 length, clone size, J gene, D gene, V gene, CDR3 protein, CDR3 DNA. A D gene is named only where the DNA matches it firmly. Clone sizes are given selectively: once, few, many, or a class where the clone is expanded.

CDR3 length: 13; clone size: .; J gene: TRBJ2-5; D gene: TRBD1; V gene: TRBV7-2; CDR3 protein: CASSVGQGETQYF; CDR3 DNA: TGTGCCAGCAGCGTAGGACAGGGCGAGACCCAGTACTTC
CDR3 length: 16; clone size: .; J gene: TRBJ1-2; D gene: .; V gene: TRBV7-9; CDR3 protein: CASSDTGQMINYGYTF; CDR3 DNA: TGTGCCAGCAGCGATACTGGACAGATGATTAACTATGGCTACACCTTC
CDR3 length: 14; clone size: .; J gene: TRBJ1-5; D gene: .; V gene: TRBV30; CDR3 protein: CAWSVGASNQPQHF; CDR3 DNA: TGTGCCTGGAGTGTAGGGGCGAGCAATCAGCCCCAGCATTTT
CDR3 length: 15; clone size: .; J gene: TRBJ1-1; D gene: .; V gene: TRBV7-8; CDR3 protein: CASSLAFEKNTEAFF; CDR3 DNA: TGTGCCAGCAGCTTAGCATTTGAAAAGAACACTGAAGCTTTCTTT
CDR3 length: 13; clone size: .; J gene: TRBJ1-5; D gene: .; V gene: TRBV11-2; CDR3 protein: CASSSTGNQPQHF; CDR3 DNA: TGTGCCAGCAGCTCTACGGGGAATCAGCCCCAGCATTTT
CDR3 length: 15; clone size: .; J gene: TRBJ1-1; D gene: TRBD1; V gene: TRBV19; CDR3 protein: CASRRGQEKNTEAFF; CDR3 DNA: TGTGCCAGTAGGAGGGGACAGGAAAAGAACACTGAAGCTTTCTTT
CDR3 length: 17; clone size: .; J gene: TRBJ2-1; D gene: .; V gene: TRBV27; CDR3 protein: CASSFAPDIALYNEQFF; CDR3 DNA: TGTGCCAGCAGTTTCGCCCCCGATATAGCCCTCTACAATGAGCAGTTCTTC
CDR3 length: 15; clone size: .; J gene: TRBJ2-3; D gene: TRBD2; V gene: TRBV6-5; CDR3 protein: CASSYLAGSTDTQYF; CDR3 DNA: TGTGCCAGCAGTTACCTAGCGGGGAGCACAGATACGCAGTATTTT
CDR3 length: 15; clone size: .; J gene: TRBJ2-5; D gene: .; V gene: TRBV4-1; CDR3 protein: CASSQGSRRQETQYF; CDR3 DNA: TGCGCCAGCAGCCAAGGAAGCAGGCGTCAAGAGACCCAGTACTTC
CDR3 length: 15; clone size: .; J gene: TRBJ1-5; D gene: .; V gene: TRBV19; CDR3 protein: CASSWGVQGNQPQHF; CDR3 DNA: TGTGCCAGTAGCTGGGGGGTACAGGGCAATCAGCCCCAGCATTTT
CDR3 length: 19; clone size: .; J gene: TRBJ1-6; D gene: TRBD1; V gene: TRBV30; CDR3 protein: CAWSPYRGTTLPYNSPLHF; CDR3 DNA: TGTGCCTGGAGTCCGTACAGGGGAACAACACTACCATATAATTCACCCCTCCACTTT
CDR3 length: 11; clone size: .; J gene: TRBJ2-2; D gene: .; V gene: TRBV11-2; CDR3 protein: CASSLSGELFF; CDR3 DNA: TGTGCCAGCAGCTTATCCGGGGAGCTGTTTTTT
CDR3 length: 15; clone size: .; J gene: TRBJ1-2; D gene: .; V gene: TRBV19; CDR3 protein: CASTRKGQNNYGYTF; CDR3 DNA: TGTGCCAGTACTAGAAAGGGCCAGAATAACTATGGCTACACCTTC
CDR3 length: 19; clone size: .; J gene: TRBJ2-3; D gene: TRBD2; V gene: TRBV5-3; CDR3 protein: CARSLCTLGSGGAPDTQYF; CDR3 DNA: TGTGCCAGAAGCTTGTGTACTCTCGGAAGCGGGGGGGCGCCAGATACGCAGTATTTT
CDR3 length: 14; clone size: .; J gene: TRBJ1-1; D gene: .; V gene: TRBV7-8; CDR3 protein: CASSFQAGDTEAFF; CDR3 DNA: TGTGCCAGCAGCTTCCAGGCGGGGGACACTGAAGCTTTCTTT
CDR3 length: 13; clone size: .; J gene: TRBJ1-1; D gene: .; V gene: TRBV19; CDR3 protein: CVSSLSLDTEAFF; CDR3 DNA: TGTGTATCATCACTCTCTTTGGACACTGAAGCTTTCTTT
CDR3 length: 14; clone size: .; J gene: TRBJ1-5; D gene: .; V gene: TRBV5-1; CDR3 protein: CASSLGESNQPQHF; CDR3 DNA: TGCGCCAGCAGCTTGGGCGAAAGCAATCAGCCCCAGCATTTT
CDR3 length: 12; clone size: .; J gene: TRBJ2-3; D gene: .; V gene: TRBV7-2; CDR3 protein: CASSLPVGTQYF; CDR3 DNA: TGTGCCAGCAGCTTACCGGTCGGAACGCAGTATTTT
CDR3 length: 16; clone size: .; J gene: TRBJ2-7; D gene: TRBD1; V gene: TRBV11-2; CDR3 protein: CASSYGTGVLSYEQYF; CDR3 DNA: TGTGCCAGCAGTTACGGGACAGGGGTTCTCTCCTACGAGCAGTACTTC
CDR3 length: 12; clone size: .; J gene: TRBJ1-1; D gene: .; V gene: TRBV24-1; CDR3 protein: CATSEEGRTAFF; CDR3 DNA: TGTGCCACCAGTGAGGAGGGGCGAACGGCTTTCTTT
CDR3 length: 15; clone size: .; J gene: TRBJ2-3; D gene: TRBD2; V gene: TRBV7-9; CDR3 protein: CASSGRLASTDTQYF; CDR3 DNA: TGTGCCAGCAGCGGACGACTAGCCAGCACAGATACGCAGTATTTT
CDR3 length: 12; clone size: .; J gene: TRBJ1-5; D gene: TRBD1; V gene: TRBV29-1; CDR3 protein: CSATGANQPQHF; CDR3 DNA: TGCAGCGCCACAGGGGCGAATCAGCCCCAGCATTTT
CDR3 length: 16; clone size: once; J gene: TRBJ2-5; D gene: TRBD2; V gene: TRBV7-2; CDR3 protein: CASSLKRGGLGETQYF; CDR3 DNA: TGTGCCAGCAGCTTGAAGCGGGGGGGCCTAGGTGAGACCCAGTACTTC
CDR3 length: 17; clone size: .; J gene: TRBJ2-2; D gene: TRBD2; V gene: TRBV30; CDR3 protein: CAWSRTLTSPNTGELFF; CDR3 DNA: TGTGCCTGGAGCCGAACCCTGACTAGCCCTAACACCGGGGAGCTGTTTTTT
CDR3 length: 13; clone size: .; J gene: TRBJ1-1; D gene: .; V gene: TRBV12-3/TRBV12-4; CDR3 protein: CASSLGFDAEAFF; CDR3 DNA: TGTGCCAGCAGTTTAGGCTTCGACGCTGAAGCTTTCTTT
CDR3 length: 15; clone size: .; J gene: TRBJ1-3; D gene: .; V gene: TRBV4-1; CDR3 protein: CASSGGSLFGNTIYF; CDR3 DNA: TGCGCCAGCAGCGGGGGGAGTCTCTTTGGAAACACCATATATTTT
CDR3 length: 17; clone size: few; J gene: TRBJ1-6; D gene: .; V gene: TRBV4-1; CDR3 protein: CASSQGGQSSYNSPLHF; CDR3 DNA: TGCGCCAGCAGCCAGGGCGGGCAGAGCTCCTATAATTCACCCCTCCACTTT
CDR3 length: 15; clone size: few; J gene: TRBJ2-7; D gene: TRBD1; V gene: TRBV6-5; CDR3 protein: CASSKPGTGSYEQYF; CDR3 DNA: TGTGCCAGCAGTAAGCCCGGGACAGGGAGCTACGAGCAGTACTTC